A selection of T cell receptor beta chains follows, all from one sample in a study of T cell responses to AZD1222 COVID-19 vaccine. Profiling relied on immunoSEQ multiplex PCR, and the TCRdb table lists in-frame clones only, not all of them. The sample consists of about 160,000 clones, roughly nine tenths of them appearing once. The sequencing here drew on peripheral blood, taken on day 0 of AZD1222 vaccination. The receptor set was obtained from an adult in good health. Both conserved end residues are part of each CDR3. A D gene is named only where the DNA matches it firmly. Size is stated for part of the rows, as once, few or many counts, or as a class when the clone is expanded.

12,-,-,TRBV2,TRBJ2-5,CASSDGPRTQYF,TGTGCCAGCAGTGACGGCCCCCGGACCCAGTACTTC
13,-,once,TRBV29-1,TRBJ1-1,CSVGEHTGTEAFF,TGCAGCGTTGGGGAACACACAGGAACTGAAGCTTTCTTT
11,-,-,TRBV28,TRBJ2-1,CASRSLAEQFF,TGTGCCAGCAGGTCCTTAGCTGAGCAGTTCTTC
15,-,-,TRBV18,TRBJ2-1,CASSPLVSSYNEQFF,TGTGCCAGCTCACCATTAGTAAGCTCCTACAATGAGCAGTTCTTC
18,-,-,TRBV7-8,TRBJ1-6,CASSLFRTASSYNSPLHF,TGTGCCAGCAGCTTATTCCGAACAGCAAGCTCCTATAATTCACCCCTCCACTTT
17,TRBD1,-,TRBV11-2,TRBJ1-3,CASSLGRGQGSGNTIYF,TGTGCCAGCAGCTTAGGCAGGGGGCAAGGGTCTGGAAACACCATATATTTT
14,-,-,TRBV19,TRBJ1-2,CASVEATGPYGYTF,TGTGCCAGCGTAGAAGCGACAGGCCCCTATGGCTACACCTTC
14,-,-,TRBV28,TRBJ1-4,CASSFAGVGEKLFF,TGTGCCAGCAGTTTCGCAGGGGTAGGTGAAAAACTGTTTTTT
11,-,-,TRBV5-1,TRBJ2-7,CASSSEYEQYF,TGCGCCAGCAGCTCTGAATACGAGCAGTACTTC
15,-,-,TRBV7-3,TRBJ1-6,CASSLTSSYNSPLHF,TGTGCCAGCAGCTTAACGAGCTCCTATAATTCACCCCTCCACTTT
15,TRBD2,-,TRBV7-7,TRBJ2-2,CASSLLGRGNGELFF,TGTGCTAGCAGCTTGCTTGGGAGGGGCAACGGGGAGCTGTTTTTT
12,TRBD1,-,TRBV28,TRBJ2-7,CASSSRTGEQYF,TGTGCCAGCAGTTCAAGGACAGGGGAGCAGTACTTC
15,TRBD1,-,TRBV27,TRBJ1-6,CASSTPDRNNSPLHF,TGTGCCAGCAGTACTCCGGACAGGAATAATTCACCCCTCCACTTT
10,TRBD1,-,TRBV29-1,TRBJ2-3,CSAGQETQYF,TGCAGCGCTGGACAGGAAACGCAGTATTTT
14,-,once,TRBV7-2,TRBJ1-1,CASSQRFSNTEAFF,TGTGCCAGCAGTCAACGTTTCTCGAACACTGAAGCTTTCTTT
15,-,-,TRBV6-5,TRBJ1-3,CASRYSTGLGNTIYF,TGTGCCAGCAGGTACTCAACAGGTCTGGGAAACACCATATATTTT
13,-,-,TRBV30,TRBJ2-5,CAWSIRGHETQYF,TGTGCCTGGAGTATCCGGGGGCATGAGACCCAGTACTTC
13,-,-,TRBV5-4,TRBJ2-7,CASSFDISYEQYF,TGTGCCAGCAGCTTCGACATCTCCTACGAGCAGTACTTC
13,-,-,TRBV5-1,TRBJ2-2,CASSLPGSGELFF,TGCGCCAGCAGCTTGCCGGGGAGCGGGGAGCTGTTTTTT
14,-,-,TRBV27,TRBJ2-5,CASSLVGQKETQYF,TGTGCCAGCAGTTTAGTGGGCCAAAAAGAGACCCAGTACTTC
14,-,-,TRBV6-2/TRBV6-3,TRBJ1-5,CASSPRGINQPQHF,TGTGCCAGCAGTCCCCGGGGCATCAATCAGCCCCAGCATTTT
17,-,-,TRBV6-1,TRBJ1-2,CASSDFRDRYNVYGYTF,TGTGCCAGCAGTGATTTTAGGGACCGATATAATGTCTATGGCTACACCTTC
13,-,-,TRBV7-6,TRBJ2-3,CASSLGREDTQYF,TGTGCCAGCAGCTTGGGCAGGGAAGATACGCAGTATTTT
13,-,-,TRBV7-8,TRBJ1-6,CASSSGFGSPLHF,TGTGCCAGCAGCTCAGGGTTCGGTTCACCCCTCCACTTT
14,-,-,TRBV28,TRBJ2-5,CASSPGSFEETQYF,TGTGCCAGCAGTCCCGGATCCTTCGAAGAGACCCAGTACTTC
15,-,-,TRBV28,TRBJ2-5,CASSYQDTRGETQYF,TGTGCCAGCAGCTATCAGGACACCCGAGGGGAGACCCAGTACTTC
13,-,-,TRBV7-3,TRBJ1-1,CASSSGANTEAFF,TGTGCCAGCAGCTCCGGGGCGAACACTGAAGCTTTCTTT
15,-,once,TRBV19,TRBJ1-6,CASSGIESYNSPLHF,TGTGCCAGTAGCGGGATTGAATCCTATAATTCACCCCTCCACTTT
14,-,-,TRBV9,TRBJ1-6,CASSSNSGHSPLHF,TGTGCCAGCAGCTCTAATTCAGGGCATTCACCCCTCCACTTT
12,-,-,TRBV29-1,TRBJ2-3,CSGSSRPDTQYF,TGCAGCGGAAGCTCGCGTCCAGATACGCAGTATTTT
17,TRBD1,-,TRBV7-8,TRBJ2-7,CASSRTGPGQVNYEQYF,TGTGCCAGCAGCCGGACGGGACCGGGACAGGTAAACTACGAGCAGTACTTC
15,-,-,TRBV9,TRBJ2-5,CASSVAGTSGQTQYF,TGTGCCAGCAGCGTAGCGGGCACCTCAGGGCAGACCCAGTACTTC
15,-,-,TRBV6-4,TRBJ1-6,CASSDNRGANSPLHF,TGTGCCAGCAGTGACAATCGGGGGGCCAATTCACCCCTCCACTTT
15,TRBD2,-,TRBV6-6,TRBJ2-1,CASTYSGGEYNEQFF,TGTGCCAGCACTTATAGCGGGGGGGAGTACAATGAGCAGTTCTTC
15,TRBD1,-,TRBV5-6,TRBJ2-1,CASSLYDRGFNEQFF,TGTGCCAGCAGCTTGTATGACAGGGGGTTCAATGAGCAGTTCTTC
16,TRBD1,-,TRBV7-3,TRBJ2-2,CASSLKDQGEPGELFF,TGTGCCAGCAGCTTAAAGGACCAGGGGGAGCCCGGGGAGCTGTTTTTT
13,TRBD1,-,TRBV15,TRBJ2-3,CATSRQGLDTQYF,TGTGCCACCAGTCGACAGGGATTAGATACGCAGTATTTT
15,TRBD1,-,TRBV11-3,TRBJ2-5,CASSEPGQGLETQYF,TGTGCCAGCAGCGAACCGGGACAGGGTTTGGAGACCCAGTACTTC
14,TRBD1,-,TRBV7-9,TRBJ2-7,CASSSDRGSYEQYF,TGTGCCAGCAGCAGTGACAGGGGATCCTACGAGCAGTACTTC
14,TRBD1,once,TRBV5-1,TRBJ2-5,CASSLGQGQETQYF,TGCGCCAGCAGCTTGGGACAGGGCCAAGAGACCCAGTACTTC
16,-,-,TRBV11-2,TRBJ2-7,CASSLGPVGPTYEQYF,TGTGCCAGCAGCTTAGGTCCGGTGGGACCCACCTACGAGCAGTACTTC
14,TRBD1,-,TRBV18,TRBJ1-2,CASSPRQGENGYTF,TGTGCCAGCTCACCGAGACAGGGTGAGAACGGCTACACCTTC
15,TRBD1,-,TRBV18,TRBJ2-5,CASSPHIQGAETQYF,TGTGCCAGCTCACCCCACATACAGGGGGCAGAGACCCAGTACTTC
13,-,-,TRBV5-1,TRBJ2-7,CASSLGSPNEQYF,TGCGCCAGCAGCTTGGGCTCCCCCAACGAGCAGTACTTC
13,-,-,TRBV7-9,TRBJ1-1,CASSFGGGTEAFF,TGTGCCAGCAGCTTTGGGGGGGGCACTGAAGCTTTCTTT
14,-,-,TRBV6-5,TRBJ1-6,CASSYSERNSPLHF,TGTGCCAGCAGTTACTCGGAGCGAAATTCACCCCTCCACTTT
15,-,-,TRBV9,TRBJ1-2,CASSREQGAYYGYTF,TGTGCCAGCAGTCGAGAACAGGGTGCATATTATGGCTACACCTTC
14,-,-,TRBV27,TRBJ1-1,CASSLLGLYTEAFF,TGTGCCAGCAGTTTACTGGGACTTTACACTGAAGCTTTCTTT
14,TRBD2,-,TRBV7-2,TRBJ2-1,CASSLASGGSEQFF,TGTGCCAGCAGCTTAGCGAGCGGGGGAAGTGAGCAGTTCTTC
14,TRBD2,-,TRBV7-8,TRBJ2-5,CASSEGTSGETQYF,TGTGCCAGCAGCGAAGGGACTAGCGGGGAGACCCAGTACTTC
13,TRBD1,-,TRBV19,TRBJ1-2,CASSVGDRDGYTF,TGTGCCAGTAGTGTGGGGGACAGGGATGGCTACACCTTC
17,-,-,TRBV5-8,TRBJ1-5,CASSLKSFTDANQPQHF,TGTGCCAGCAGCTTAAAGTCGTTCACCGACGCAAATCAGCCCCAGCATTTT
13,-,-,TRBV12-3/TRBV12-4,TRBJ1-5,CASSLAGNQPQHF,TGTGCCAGCAGTTTAGCCGGCAATCAGCCCCAGCATTTT
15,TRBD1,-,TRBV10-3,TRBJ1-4,CAISGIPGQGEKLFF,TGTGCCATCAGTGGGATCCCGGGACAGGGAGAAAAACTGTTTTTT
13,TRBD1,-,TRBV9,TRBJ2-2,CASQDRVTGELFF,TGTGCCAGCCAGGACAGGGTCACCGGGGAGCTGTTTTTT